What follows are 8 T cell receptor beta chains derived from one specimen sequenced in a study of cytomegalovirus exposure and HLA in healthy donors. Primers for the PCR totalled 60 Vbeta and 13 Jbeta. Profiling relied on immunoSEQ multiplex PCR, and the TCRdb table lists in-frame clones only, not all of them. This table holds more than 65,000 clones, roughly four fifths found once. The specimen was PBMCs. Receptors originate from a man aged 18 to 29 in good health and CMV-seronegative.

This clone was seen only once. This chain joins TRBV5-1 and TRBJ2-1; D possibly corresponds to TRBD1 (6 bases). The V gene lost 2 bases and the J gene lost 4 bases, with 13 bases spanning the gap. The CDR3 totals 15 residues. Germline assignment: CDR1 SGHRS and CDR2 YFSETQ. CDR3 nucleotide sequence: TGCGCCAGCAGCTTATCCGGGGACATATACAATGAGCAGTTCTTC. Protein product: CASSLSGDIYNEQFF.

CDR3 sequence: CASSPEKGVYEQYF. The CDR3 DNA reads TGTGCCAGCAGTCCTGAGAAGGGAGTCTACGAGCAGTACTTC. The chain is built from TRBV28 and TRBJ2-7; weak D call: TRBD2 (5 bases). This CDR3 comprises 14 residues. Trimming pared 5 bases from V and 3 bases from J, leaving 14 bases between. The germline V gene encodes CDR1 MDHEN and CDR2 SYDVKM.

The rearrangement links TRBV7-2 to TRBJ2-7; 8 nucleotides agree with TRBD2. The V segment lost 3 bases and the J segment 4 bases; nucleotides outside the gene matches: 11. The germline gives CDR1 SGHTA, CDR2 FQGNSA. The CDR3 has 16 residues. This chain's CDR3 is CASSFFLAGGGYEQYF. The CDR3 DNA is TGTGCCAGCAGCTTTTTCCTCGCGGGAGGTGGGTACGAGCAGTACTTC.

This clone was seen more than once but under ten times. In DNA, the CDR3 is TGTGCCAGCAGCCAAGGAGGGAATCGGGGTACGCAGTATTTT. It encodes CASSQGGNRGTQYF. The chain combines TRBV14 with TRBJ2-3; D might be TRBD2 (5 bases). This CDR3 is 14 amino acids long. Germline CDR1 SGHDN, CDR2 FVKESK. V lost 1 base and J 8 bases, leaving 13 bases between the germline ends.

The CDR3 spells CASSITQQSYTF. The CDR3 coding sequence is TGTGCCAGTAGTATAACCCAACAAAGCTACACCTTC. The chain employs TRBV19 and TRBJ1-2, with unresolved D. This CDR3 contains 12 residues. Trimming stripped 2 bases from V and 9 bases from J, with 10 bases between. Germline V gives CDR1 LNHDA, CDR2 SQIVND (reference sequence). The complete variable domain, with remaining parts taken from reference TRBV19 and TRBJ1-2, reads DGGITQSPKYLFRKEGQNVTLSCEQNLNHDAMYWYRQDPGQGLRLIYYSQIVNDFQKGDIAEGYSVSREKKESFPLTVTSAQKNPTAFYLCASSITQQSYTFGSGTRLTVV.

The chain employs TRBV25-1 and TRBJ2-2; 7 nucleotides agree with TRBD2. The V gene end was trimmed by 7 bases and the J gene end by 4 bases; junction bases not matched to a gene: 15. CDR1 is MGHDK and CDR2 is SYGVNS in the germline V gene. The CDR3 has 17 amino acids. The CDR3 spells CASTPWPAGKTTGELFF. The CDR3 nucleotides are TGTGCCAGCACCCCCTGGCCAGCGGGGAAAACCACCGGGGAGCTGTTTTTT.

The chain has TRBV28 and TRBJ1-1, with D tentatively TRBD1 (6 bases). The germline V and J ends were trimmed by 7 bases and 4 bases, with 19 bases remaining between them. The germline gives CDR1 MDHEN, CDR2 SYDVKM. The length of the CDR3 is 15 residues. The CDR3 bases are TGTGCCAGCACCCAGCCTGGGCAGGGGATCACTGAAGCTTTCTTT. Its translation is CASTQPGQGITEAFF.

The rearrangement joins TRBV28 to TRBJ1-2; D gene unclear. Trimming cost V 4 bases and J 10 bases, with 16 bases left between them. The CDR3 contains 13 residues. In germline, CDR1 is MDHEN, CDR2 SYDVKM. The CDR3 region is CASSSSKRQVYTF. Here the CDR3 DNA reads TGTGCCAGCAGTTCATCCAAACGTCAGGTCTACACCTTC.